This T cell receptor beta chain is drawn from a study of T cell responses to AZD1222 COVID-19 vaccine. Germline CDR1 reads SGHAT; CDR2 reads FQNNGV. V was pared by 1 base and J by 1 base, with 4 bases between. The CDR3 runs 14 residues. Samples with a second dose at about 4 or about 12 weeks were pooled together. Study outcomes and limitations: It should be noted that donors were predominantly white British and more often female, and clonal diversity was possibly underestimated. Seropositive AZD1222 recipients at baseline numbered only 6 or 7.

With respect to this clone: Its specificity is unknown. Other nucleotide sequences from this sample produce the same CDR3.

Profiling relied on immunoSEQ multiplex PCR, and the TCRdb table lists in-frame clones only, not all of them. Of tens of thousands of clones listed, over 60% were seen once; the top ten hold roughly 50%. Sequenced material: peripheral blood, taken 28 days after the second AZD1222 dose. The TCR sequence derives from an adult who received the AZD1222 COVID-19 vaccine. The chain carries TRBV11-2 and TRBJ2-2; D is uncertain. CDR3 amino acids: CASSLGLNTGELFF. CDR3 sequence (DNA): TGTGCCAGCAGCTTAGGGCTGAACACCGGGGAGCTGTTTTTT.